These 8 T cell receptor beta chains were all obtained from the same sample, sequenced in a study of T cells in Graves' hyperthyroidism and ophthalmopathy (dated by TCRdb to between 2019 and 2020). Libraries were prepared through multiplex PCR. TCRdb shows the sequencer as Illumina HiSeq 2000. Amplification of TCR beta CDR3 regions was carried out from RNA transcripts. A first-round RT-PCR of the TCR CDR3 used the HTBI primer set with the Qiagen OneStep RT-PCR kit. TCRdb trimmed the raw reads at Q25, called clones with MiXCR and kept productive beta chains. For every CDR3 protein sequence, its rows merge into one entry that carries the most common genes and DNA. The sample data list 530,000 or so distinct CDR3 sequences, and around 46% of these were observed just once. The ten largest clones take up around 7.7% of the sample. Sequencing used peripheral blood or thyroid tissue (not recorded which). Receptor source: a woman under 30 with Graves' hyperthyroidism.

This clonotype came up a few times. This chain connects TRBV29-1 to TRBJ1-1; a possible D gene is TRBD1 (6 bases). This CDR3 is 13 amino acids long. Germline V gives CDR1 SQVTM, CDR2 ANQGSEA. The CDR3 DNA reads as TGCAGACGCGGGACATCCAGGAGCACTGAAGCTTTCTTT. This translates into CRRGTSRSTEAFF.

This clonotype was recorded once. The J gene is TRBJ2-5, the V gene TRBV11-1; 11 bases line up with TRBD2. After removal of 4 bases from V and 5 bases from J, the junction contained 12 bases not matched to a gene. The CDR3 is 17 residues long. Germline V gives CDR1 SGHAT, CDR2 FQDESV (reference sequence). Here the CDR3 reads CASSYSRTSGPFETQYF. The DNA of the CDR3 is TGTGCCAGCAGCTATTCTAGGACTAGCGGGCCGTTTGAGACCCAGTACTTC.

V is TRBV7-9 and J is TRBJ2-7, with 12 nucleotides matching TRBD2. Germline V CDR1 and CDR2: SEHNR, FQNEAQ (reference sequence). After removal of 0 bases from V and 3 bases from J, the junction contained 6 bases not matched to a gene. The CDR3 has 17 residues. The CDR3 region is CASSLAPLTSGSYEQYF. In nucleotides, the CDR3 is TGTGCCAGCAGCTTAGCTCCTTTGACTAGCGGGAGCTACGAGCAGTACTTC.

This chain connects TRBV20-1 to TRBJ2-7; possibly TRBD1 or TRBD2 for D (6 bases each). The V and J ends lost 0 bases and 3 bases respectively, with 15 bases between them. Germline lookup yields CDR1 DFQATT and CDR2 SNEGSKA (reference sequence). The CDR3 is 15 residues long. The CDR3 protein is CSARESGATFYEQYF. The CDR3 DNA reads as TGCAGTGCTAGAGAATCGGGGGCAACATTCTACGAGCAGTACTTC.

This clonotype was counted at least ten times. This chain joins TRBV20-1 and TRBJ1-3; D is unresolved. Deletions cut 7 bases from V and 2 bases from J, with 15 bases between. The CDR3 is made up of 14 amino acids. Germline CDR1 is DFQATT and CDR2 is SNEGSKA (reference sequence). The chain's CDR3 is CSGRRRPTGNTIYF. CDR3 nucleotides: TGCAGTGGCCGACGGAGACCGACTGGAAACACCATATATTTT.

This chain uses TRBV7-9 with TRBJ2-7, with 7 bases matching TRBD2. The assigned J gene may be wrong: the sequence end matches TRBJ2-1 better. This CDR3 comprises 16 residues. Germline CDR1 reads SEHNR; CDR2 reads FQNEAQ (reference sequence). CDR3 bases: TGTGCCAGCAGCTTCGAGCGGGACTGGGGCTACAATGAGCAGTTCTTC. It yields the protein CASSFERDWGYNEQFF.

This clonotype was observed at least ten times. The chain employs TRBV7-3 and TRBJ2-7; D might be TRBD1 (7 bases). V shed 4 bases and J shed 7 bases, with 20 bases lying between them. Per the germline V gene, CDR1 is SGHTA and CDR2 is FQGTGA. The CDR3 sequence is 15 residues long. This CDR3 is CASSSRQGGSLEQYF. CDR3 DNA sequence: TGTGCCAGCAGCTCCAGACAGGGAGGATCGCTGGAGCAGTACTTC.

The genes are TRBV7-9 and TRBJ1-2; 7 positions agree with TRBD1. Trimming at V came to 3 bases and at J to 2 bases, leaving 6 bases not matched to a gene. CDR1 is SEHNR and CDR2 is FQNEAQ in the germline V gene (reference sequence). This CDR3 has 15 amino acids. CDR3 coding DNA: TGTGCCAGCAGCTTCTACGGGGACAGAAACTATGGCTACACCTTC. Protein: CASSFYGDRNYGYTF.